What follows describes a single T cell receptor (beta chain). The clone's antigen remains unknown. The sample holds no much larger clone one base away, and base qualities are not on file. The CDR3 runs 15 residues from the cysteine to the phenylalanine. Only the CDR3 region is kept as DNA, spanning 45 bases read in frame from base 1. Via the germline V gene, CDR1 is MDHEN and CDR2 SYDVKM. V gives up 6 bases and J gives up 10 bases, and the segment between their germline ends measures 24 bases. The cohort comprised 550 to 700 healthy bone marrow donors. Cohort members were all nominally healthy when sampled, although unrecorded immune exposures were likely present. The donor tested CMV seronegative and was one of the 352 seronegative cohort members. A peripheral blood sample was provided by each donor, and peripheral blood mononuclear cells were used for TCR beta sequencing. Genomic DNA extraction from the blood cell samples was performed with the Qiagen DNeasy Blood Extraction Kit.

The sample originates from a study of cytomegalovirus exposure and HLA in healthy donors (dated by TCRdb to about 2017). About the investigation overall: An earlier analysis of about 530 of the donors reported 276 Gb of sequence data and roughly 120 million unique TCR beta sequences obtained from some 200 million T cells. Across 398 genotyped donors of the cohort, an average of roughly 200,000 unique TCR beta nucleotide sequences per donor were sequenced, and about a sixth of those sequences were non-productive. An early release that covered approximately 600 HLA-typed donors contained approximately 290 gigabases of sequencing data and some 87 million unique TCR sequences. Genome-wide SNP genotypes for about three fifths of the 666 donors were used in a later genetic analysis, which treated that subset as a discovery cohort. Both class I and class II loci were covered by HLA typing, at four-digit resolution. Rather than using new phenotypic data, the later analysis identified candidate immune exposures from TCR beta sequences and from how often those sequences occurred across donors. The T cell repertoires of under 750 subjects were profiled by immunosequencing and related to cytomegalovirus serostatus. The number of donors typed differed by locus, with about 629-640 for A, B, C, DRB1 and DQB1, around 520 for DQA1, 606 for DPA1, and about 450 for DPB1. Donor age, sex, ethnicity and CMV serostatus were collected together with the repertoire data. To predict cytomegalovirus infection status, the study combined high-throughput TCR immunosequencing, statistical association of individual TCRs with disease status, and machine learning. A separate validation cohort of approximately 120 different subjects was used in addition to the roughly 700-subject first cohort. A later analysis re-examined previously published TCR beta repertoires from 610 or so donors and added high-resolution HLA genotyping to investigate patterns of TCR occurrence. The genetic ancestry cluster associated with self-reported Caucasian donors included 80% to 90% of the roughly 360 genotyped donors. About five DR-DQ haplotypes were treated as single units for association and clustering because of strong linkage in the cohort. All discovery cohort repertoires had been generated on a single sequencing platform. An earlier analysis of 500 to 650 of the donors applied high-throughput TCR beta sequencing to assess whether each TCR beta V gene segment acted as functional or pseudogenic. The study aimed to test whether signatures of past pathogen exposure could be identified by cataloging public T cell receptors. Overall results and qualifications from the work: In a later analysis, most CMV-associated TCR beta chains were found to appear HLA-restricted, with HLA associations seemingly driven largely by CMV exposure. Presence/absence analyses assumed roughly uniform sequencing depth across donors, an assumption that may not hold. A few of the identified cytomegalovirus-associated TCR beta chains were confirmed in vitro to be specific for cytomegalovirus antigens. At a false discovery rate of 0.05, a later analysis linked under 20,000 TCR beta sequences to specific HLA alleles. Because the 87-base-pair reads could not distinguish some IMGT-functional V segments, including TRBV6-2 and TRBV6-3, those segments were excluded. A later analysis found that TCR association rates varied across HLA loci, with DRB1 alleles showing the most associated TCRs and HLA-C alleles the fewest. The authors suggested that the approach could potentially be extended to other disease states and immunological phenotypes. A later genetic analysis reported fewer N-insertions in productive TCRs among donors in an Asian-associated ancestry cluster than the roughly 670-donor mean. When HLA alleles, especially DR and DQ, strongly co-occurred, TCR associations were difficult to assign to individual alleles. Broadly in line with IMGT annotations, most TCR beta V segments showed up in productive rearrangements about 87% or about 30% of the time in an earlier analysis of several hundred of the donors. For the cohort, immune exposure information was limited to CMV serostatus. A later genetic analysis associated a missense DCLRE1C variant with V-gene and J-gene trimming of TCR beta chains, and an independent cohort replicated the association. A group of highly shared sequence variants was considered likely to be a technical artifact of the sequencing pipeline. Linkage disequilibrium might explain the correlated functional status among segregating V segments, but an unknown experimental factor could not be ruled out. Most TCR sequences were seen in very few donors, while some public TCRs were found in many individuals. Several of the top co-occurrence clusters appeared to be linked to parvovirus B19, influenza, CMV and Epstein-Barr virus, according to a later analysis. Because HLA typing was unavailable for some donors at each locus, only the typed subset was used in association tests. Cytomegalovirus status was reported to be diagnosed by the classifier with high specificity and sensitivity in both the original and validation cohorts. The study listed 150 to 200 TCR beta chains as associated with cytomegalovirus. In a later analysis, HLA-associated TCR beta chains showed more clonal expansion and lower generation probabilities than non-associated chains that were equally common. A further reported finding was that TCR beta sequences accurately predicted the HLA-A and HLA-B alleles for most subjects in the first cohort. Because counts were too low, about 18 rarely observed V segments, including chromosome 9 orphons, were excluded from the earlier analysis of 587 of the donors. This cohort had only TCR beta chains sequenced, and the lack of alpha or paired-chain data limited which features could be detected.

Libraries were built with the immunoSEQ multiplex PCR assay. For the multiplex PCR, a mixture combining 60 forward primers for TCR Vbeta segments and 13 reverse primers for TCR Jbeta segments was used. A multiplex PCR assay on genomic DNA amplified the CDR3 region of rearranged TCR beta genes. On the Illumina HiSeq System, the amplified TCR beta libraries were sequenced as 87-base-pair reads. The published analysis was carried out like this. In a later analysis, tens of millions of unique TCR beta chains were counted across the 666 repertoires, and around 10 million of these chains were shared by at least two donors. A nearest-neighbor algorithm error-corrected the raw reads and collapsed the reads into unique sequences, merging closely related sequences to remove PCR and sequencing errors. CDR3 sequences were aligned to IMGT reference sequences to assign V, D and J gene segments. For a sequence to be retained, at least a six-nucleotide match to both a V gene segment and a J gene segment was required. Rearrangements were classified as productive when the CDR3 lacked stop codons and remained in frame with V and J, and all other rearrangements were classified as non-productive. Following IMGT convention, CDR3 was defined as the stretch from the second conserved V-encoded cysteine to the conserved J-encoded phenylalanine. The earlier analysis of around 640 of the donors excluded sequences that lacked an unambiguous match to a single V gene segment. In an earlier analysis of several hundred of the donors, V segments were called functional above 56.7% productive rearrangements and were called segregating when the between-donor standard deviation exceeded 5%. A statistical classification framework was built to diagnose cytomegalovirus status from the catalog of TCR beta chain sequences. In a later analysis, V and J genes were assigned by comparing TCR nucleotide sequences against IMGT/GENE-DB human TR gene sequences. A later analysis assigned CDR3 sequences and most-parsimonious VDJ recombination scenarios with the TCRdist pipeline. In a later analysis, each TCR beta chain was defined by its CDR3 amino acid sequence together with its V-gene family, and reads lacking a unique V-gene family were excluded. As a way to deal with suspected cross-contamination and a sequencing artifact, a later analysis dropped hundreds of nucleotide sequences that were highly shared and had low generation probability. For each public chain, a later analysis derived a clonal expansion index from normalized ranks of inferred template counts within each repertoire. A later analysis computed generation probabilities with a VDJ recombination model fitted to out-of-frame rearrangements, and checked the results against IGoR. A later analysis scored TCR-TCR, TCR-HLA and TCR-CMV co-occurrence with hypergeometric tests, applying a repertoire-size bias correction to TCR pairs. To estimate false discovery rates, a later analysis permuted the HLA or CMV assignments 20 times. In a later analysis, co-occurring TCRs were grouped using DBSCAN, with TCRdist sequence similarity added in when clustering inside HLA-allele-positive subsets. Repertoires with fewer than 30,000 or more than 120,000 public chains, plus five repertoires with anomalous nucleotide sharing, were excluded from co-occurrence clustering. Not all clones reach the TCRdb copy of this immuneACCESS table, which keeps in-frame sequences only. Checked studies attribute under half of the gap to unresolved V genes and leave the rest unexplained. The V and J calls and clone size come from that table; D and trimming were worked out from the DNA. The sample includes some 130,000 clones, with more than 70% observed a single time. The ten largest clones capture around 2% of the sample.

The sample comprised PBMCs. The sequence came from a young man in good health and CMV-seronegative. The chain is assembled from TRBV28 and TRBJ1-1, with the D gene not clear enough to name. The DNA reads as follows: TGTGCCAGCAGGCAGACCGTGAGGGAACCGCTTCGAGCTTTCTTT. It translates to CASRQTVREPLRAFF.